The clone carrying this T cell receptor (beta chain) was seen a handful of times. Its antigen is unidentified. Per the germline V gene, CDR1 is MDHEN and CDR2 is SYDVKM. The CDR3 contains 14 residues. Germline trimming cut 6 bases from V and 7 bases from J; bases unmatched to any gene: 5. The data stem from a study of beta chain features in type 1 diabetes. Study results and limitations: In type 1 diabetes patients, VDJ junctions had fewer insertions; deletions at these junctions were more frequent. In the patient group, naive, central memory and Treg TCRB repertoires seemed more alike than in the healthy donor group.

Every bit of the isolated RNA underwent reverse transcription, so sequencing read expressed TCRB transcripts. Generated by immunoSEQ multiplex PCR, the TCRdb table keeps only in-frame clones and is missing some. This table holds under 550,000 clones, approximately 10% found once. This receptor was taken from a woman between 18 and 30 years old in good health. Sequenced: naive CD4+ T cells from blood. The chain couples TRBV28 to TRBJ2-1; TRBD2 agrees at 11 bases. CDR3 sequence reads: CASSGLAGRNEQFF. The DNA of the CDR3 is TGTGCCAGCAGCGGACTAGCGGGTAGGAATGAGCAGTTCTTC.